The clone carrying this TCR beta chain was observed a handful of times. What it recognizes is unknown. CDR3 size: 15 residues. Germline trimming cut 4 bases from V and 7 bases from J; bases unmatched to any gene: 6. Germline CDR1 and CDR2: MGHDK and SYGVNS. The authors ran the immunoSEQ assay, v3.0, at survey level. Measured with immunoSEQ multiplex PCR; TCRdb has only the in-frame clones, and not every one. The sample has roughly 40,000 clones, about nine tenths seen once; the top ten hold about 4%. Without exception, participants with HIV were treated in the United States. This entry belongs to a study of long-term antiretroviral therapy in people with HIV. Whole-study results and caveats: Once patients were on ART, diversity went higher but still fell short of transplant donor controls. Against controls, HIV repertoires showed narrower ranges of CDR3 length. Clonal populations expanded prior to ART predominated within the repertoire at all time points.

This TCR was recovered from a woman aged 45 to 65 with HIV. The specimen was unsorted PBMCs, collected 1.2 years after starting antiretroviral therapy. The J gene is TRBJ2-2, the V gene TRBV25-1; 10 bases are a match to TRBD2. Here the CDR3 reads CASSGTSGDVGELFF. The CDR3 bases are TGTGCCAGCAGTGGCACTAGCGGGGACGTCGGGGAGCTGTTTTTT. The full variable domain, completed using reference TRBV25-1 and TRBJ2-2, is EADIYQTPRYLVIGTGKKITLECSQTMGHDKMYWYQQDPGMELHLIHYSYGVNSTEKGDLSSESTVSRIRTEHFPLTLESARPSHTSQYLCASSGTSGDVGELFFGEGSRLTVL.